The clone carrying this T cell receptor beta chain has a single count. This sample is part of a study of technical replicates of blood from a handful of donors. The data were produced by immunoSEQ multiplex PCR, yet TCRdb's version contains in-frame clones alone and is incomplete. Of tens of thousands of clones in the sample, roughly nine tenths were seen once. Germline V lookup: CDR1 GTSNPN, CDR2 SVGIG (reference sequence). V lost 0 bases and J 10 bases, leaving 15 bases between the germline ends. The CDR3 runs 14 residues. The chain carries TRBV30 and TRBJ1-4; D is perhaps TRBD1 (5 bases). The receptor comes from a human donor in good health. Material for sequencing was T cells isolated from PBMCs. The CDR3 DNA follows: TGTGCCTGGAGTGTGGCGGGGGTTTCGGGAAAACTGTTTTTT. This sequence encodes CAWSVAGVSGKLFF.